Following are 6 T cell receptor beta chains from one sample sequenced in a study of T-cell reconstitution after alpha-beta-depleted transplantation in children. TCRbeta library construction was performed incorporating unique molecular identifiers. TCRdb re-called the PCR reads with MiXCR, one entry per CDR3 protein. The repertoire has a few hundred thousand distinct CDR3 sequences, about 9.3% of them found once; the top ten carry 2% to 2.5%. The specimen was PBMCs from the stem cell graft donor, collected from the stem cell graft. These receptors all come from a human donor who donated a stem cell graft to a child with acute lymphoblastic leukemia.

The CDR3 bases are TGTGCCAGCAGTCCGGCGGACAGGCTGAACTATGGCTACACCTTC. Encoded protein: CASSPADRLNYGYTF. This sequence joins TRBV28 and TRBJ1-2, with TRBD1 matching 7 bases. The CDR3 extends over 15 amino acids. The junction had 8 bases not matched to a gene; V was cut back by 5 bases and J by 2 bases. The germline CDR1 and CDR2 sequences are MDHEN and SYDVKM.

To note about this clonotype: The junction does not match germline at one end; this may be a read error. V gene TRBV27 combines with J gene TRBJ2-2; TRBD2 might be the D (6 bases). The CDR3 loop spans 15 amino acids. Germline CDR1 MNHEY, CDR2 SMNVEV (reference sequence). Here the CDR3 DNA reads TGTGCCAGCAGTCCGGCTGCCGGAGGGGCCGGGGAGCTGTTTTTC. Amino acids: CASSPAAGGAGELFF.

This clonotype was detected only a few times. The chain has TRBV20-1 and TRBJ1-1, with D unresolved. The CDR3 covers 10 residues. Per the germline V gene, CDR1 is DFQATT and CDR2 is SNEGSKA (reference sequence). V was pared by 3 bases and J by 5 bases, with 4 bases between. CDR3 bases: TGCAGTGCTAGTGAGACTGAAGCTTTCTTT. Protein product: CSASETEAFF.

V usage is TRBV7-2 and J usage is TRBJ1-2, with 9 bases lining up with TRBD1. Looked up from germline, CDR1 is SGHTA and CDR2 is FQGNSA. Unmatched junction bases numbered 7, after V lost 5 bases and J lost 3 bases. The CDR3 covers 15 residues. The CDR3 DNA sequence: TGTGCCAGCAGCGATCGAACAGGGGGCTACTATGGCTACACCTTC. Translating it yields CASSDRTGGYYGYTF.

There are many counts of this clonotype. J is TRBJ2-7 and V is TRBV28; D perhaps matches TRBD2 (6 bases). The CDR3 has 14 amino acids. The V gene lost 6 bases and the J gene lost 6 bases, with 18 bases spanning the gap. Germline V CDR1 and CDR2: MDHEN, SYDVKM. CDR3 loop: CASSPPGWDSEQYF. The CDR3 DNA sequence: TGTGCCAGCAGCCCCCCGGGATGGGACTCCGAGCAGTACTTC.

This clonotype was seen a few times. This chain connects TRBV4-1 to TRBJ2-1; no clear D. Germline V gene data show CDR1 as MGHRA and CDR2 as YSYEKL. The CDR3 runs to 15 residues. V lost 0 bases to trimming and J lost 12 bases, with 18 bases between them. The CDR3 reads CASSQEVGPPDGQFF. The CDR3, as DNA: TGCGCCAGCAGCCAAGAGGTGGGTCCCCCCGATGGGCAGTTCTTC.